The table lists the clone carrying this T cell receptor (beta chain) with a count of one. It was with 60 Vbeta and 13 Jbeta primers that the PCR ran. Clones were sequenced by immunoSEQ multiplex PCR, and TCRdb holds only the in-frame ones, with some missing. This table holds 130,000 or so clones, roughly 80% found once. The sample originates from a study of cytomegalovirus exposure and HLA in healthy donors. Germline values: CDR1 WNHNN, CDR2 SYGVQD (reference sequence). V lost 8 bases to trimming and J lost 1 base; unmatched junction nucleotides: 4. The CDR3 length is 14 residues. V usage is TRBV10-1 and J usage is TRBJ2-7; 11 bases agree with TRBD1. Sample: PBMCs. This TCR was recovered from a female donor in good health and CMV-seronegative. CDR3 DNA: TGCGCCAGCTCTGGGACAGGGGGATCCTACGAGCAGTACTTC. Amino acid sequence: CASSGTGGSYEQYF.